The sequence of this TCR beta chain was determined in a study of identical twins. TCRdb processed the 5' RACE reads anew with MiXCR; each CDR3 protein has one entry. Altogether approximately 500,000 distinct CDR3 sequences are present, over 12% being singletons, with the ten largest covering roughly 0.42%. Germline CDR1 and CDR2: DFQATT and SNEGSKA (reference sequence). The CDR3 runs to 18 residues. V shed 5 bases and J 5 bases; nucleotides not matched to a gene: 18. These same data were also listed under a study on yellow fever vaccine responses in identical twins.

V and J are TRBV20-1 and TRBJ2-1, with 10 bases lining up with TRBD2. Sequenced: CD4+ T cells sorted from blood. The clonotype comes from a woman in her late teens or twenties in good health. CDR3 bases: TGCAGTGCTCACCCCCTTCTCCCTGCTAGCGGGGGAAACAATGAGCAGTTCTTC. Translated, it gives CSAHPLLPASGGNNEQFF.